Shown below are 15 T cell receptor beta chains from a single sample sequenced in a study of T-cell memory formation after mild COVID-19. TCRdb redid the calling of the 5' RACE reads with MiXCR, one entry per CDR3 protein. Among hundreds of thousands of distinct CDR3 sequences, approximately 23% were seen once, and the ten largest hold 12%. The sample consisted of PBMCs or a T cell subset sorted from them (not recorded which). These receptors were obtained from an adult woman who had mild COVID-19 (a few samples of this study predate the infection). Cell type and time point are not known.

This clonotype occurred many times. The chain has TRBV30 and TRBJ2-7; TRBD1 agrees at 7 bases. V trimming: 0 bases; J trimming: 4 bases; junction bases outside the gene matches: 9. CDR3 length: 15 residues. Germline V lookup: CDR1 GTSNPN, CDR2 SVGIG (reference sequence). The CDR3 DNA reads as TGTGCCTGGAGTGTTTCGGACAGGCCCTTTTACGAGCAGTACTTC. Its translation is CAWSVSDRPFYEQYF.

This clonotype has a handful of counts. The rearrangement joins TRBV15 to TRBJ2-7, with no clear D. Germline CDR1 reads LNHNV; CDR2 reads YYDKDF (reference sequence). This CDR3 is built from 12 residues. Between the trimmed V and J ends, which lost 0 bases and 6 bases, there was a span of 6 bases. CDR3 in DNA: TGTGCCACCAGCAGAGATCGCGGCGAGCAGTACTTC. This encodes CATSRDRGEQYF.

The chain carries TRBV18 and TRBJ2-5; 7 bases align to TRBD1. The CDR3 length is 14 residues. V shed 4 bases, J shed 4 bases, and the junction held 6 bases outside the gene matches. Germline V lookup: CDR1 KGHSH, CDR2 LQKENI. CDR3 region: CASSRTGARETQYF. The DNA of the CDR3 is TGTGCCAGCTCACGTACAGGGGCGCGAGAGACCCAGTACTTC. Drawing the rest from reference TRBV18 and TRBJ2-5, the complete variable domain is NAGVMQNPRHLVRRRGQEARLRCSPMKGHSHVYWYRQLPEEGLKFMVYLQKENIIDESGMPKERFSAEFPKEGPSILRIQQVVRGDSAAYFCASSRTGARETQYFGPGTRLLVL.

This clonotype came up a few times. The chain couples TRBV18 to TRBJ1-1; D is undetermined. V was cut by 2 bases and J by 3 bases, with 7 bases left in between. Germline V gene data show CDR1 as KGHSH and CDR2 as LQKENI. This CDR3 contains 13 residues. For the CDR3, the DNA is TGTGCCAGCTCACCATCAGGACACACTGAAGCTTTCTTT. Amino acids: CASSPSGHTEAFF.

A few counts support this clonotype. This chain joins TRBV30 and TRBJ2-7, with no clear D. CDR1 and CDR2 from the germline V gene are GTSNPN and SVGIG (reference sequence). The CDR3 loop spans 12 amino acids. V dropped 1 base and J dropped 3 bases, with 7 bases sitting between them. The CDR3 here is CAWSASDYEQYF. The CDR3 coding sequence is TGTGCCTGGAGTGCAAGTGACTACGAGCAGTACTTC.

This rearrangement joins TRBV7-2 to TRBJ2-2; 8 bases are shared with TRBD2. CDR1 and CDR2 (germline): SGHTA, FQGNSA. The V gene end was trimmed by 5 bases and the J gene end by 0 bases; junction bases not matched to a gene: 11. CDR3 size: 18 residues. This chain's CDR3 is CASSHLIPTSANTGELFF. Written as DNA, the CDR3 is TGTGCCAGCAGCCACCTGATCCCGACTAGCGCGAACACCGGGGAGCTGTTTTTT.

In this sample, this clonotype turned up a few times. The chain joins TRBV4-1 to TRBJ2-1; 13 bases are shared with TRBD2. Trimming removed 4 bases from V and 4 bases from J; junction bases left unmatched: 7. Germline V lookup: CDR1 MGHRA, CDR2 YSYEKL. This CDR3 region has 17 residues. CDR3 sequence (DNA): TGCGCCAGCAGCCCCCAAGGGGGACTAGCGGGGTACAATGAGCAGTTCTTC. It codes for CASSPQGGLAGYNEQFF.

This clonotype was seen a few times. The J gene is TRBJ2-7, the V gene TRBV6-5; D may be TRBD1 (6 bases). Per germline, CDR1 MNHEY and CDR2 SVGAGI. V dropped 6 bases and J dropped 0 bases, with 15 bases sitting between them. The CDR3 runs to 15 residues. CDR3 loop: CASSKPRGSSYEQYF. The DNA for the CDR3 is TGTGCCAGCAGCAAGCCCAGGGGCAGCTCCTACGAGCAGTACTTC.

This sequence joins TRBV6-6 and TRBJ2-5; D unclear. Trimming cost V 10 bases and J 5 bases, with 11 bases left between them. CDR3 size: 11 residues. Germline-derived CDR1 and CDR2 are MNHNY and SVGAGI (reference sequence). The CDR3 bases are TGTGCCACCGCGGTTCGGGAGACCCAGTACTTC. Protein: CATAVRETQYF.

The genes are TRBV15 and TRBJ2-7; 8 bases map to TRBD1. V lost 0 bases to trimming and J lost 7 bases; unmatched junction nucleotides: 14. Germline V CDR1 and CDR2: LNHNV, YYDKDF (reference sequence). The CDR3 is 17 residues long. In DNA, the CDR3 is TGTGCCACCAGCAGAGATTACACTCGGCAGGGGGCGCGGGAGCAGTACTTC. Encoded protein: CATSRDYTRQGAREQYF.

V and J are TRBV20-1 and TRBJ1-5, with D possibly TRBD1 on 5 matching bases. Trimming stripped 7 bases from V and 7 bases from J, with 17 bases between. The CDR3 covers 13 residues. The germline V gene has CDR1 DFQATT and CDR2 SNEGSKA (reference sequence). CDR3 amino acids: CSVLSEGKQPQHF. The CDR3 DNA sequence: TGCAGTGTTCTATCGGAGGGGAAGCAGCCCCAGCATTTT.

This clonotype was detected a few times. This chain connects TRBV7-6 to TRBJ1-1, with TRBD1 matching 7 bases. Looked up from germline, CDR1 is SGHVS and CDR2 is FNYEAQ. With 5 bases clipped from V and 6 bases from J, the junction kept 9 bases outside the gene matches. The CDR3 is 14 residues long. CDR3: CASSPPGGGPEAFF. The CDR3 DNA is TGTGCCAGCAGCCCCCCAGGGGGGGGGCCTGAAGCTTTCTTT.

In this sample, this clonotype turned up a few times. V is TRBV10-3 and J is TRBJ1-1, with a possible D match to TRBD1 (6 bases). V dropped 0 bases and J dropped 3 bases, with 11 bases sitting between them. CDR1 and CDR2 (germline): ENHRY, SYGVKD. The CDR3 extends over 15 amino acids. The CDR3 region has the DNA TGTGCCATCAGTGAGTCCCCAGGGGAGGACACTGAAGCTTTCTTT. This gives the protein CAISESPGEDTEAFF.

This clonotype was recorded many times. The chain recombines TRBV7-2 with TRBJ2-1; the D is unclear. The CDR3 length is 12 residues. Per germline, CDR1 SGHTA and CDR2 FQGNSA. V was pared by 1 base and J by 9 bases, with 7 bases between. The CDR3 sequence is CASSLELGEQFF. The CDR3 DNA reads as TGTGCCAGCAGCTTAGAACTCGGTGAGCAGTTCTTC. The variable domain in full, with the rest retrieved from reference TRBV7-2 and TRBJ2-1, is GAGVSQSPSNKVTEKGKDVELRCDPISGHTALYWYRQSLGQGLEFLIYFQGNSAPDKSGLPSDRFSAERTGGSVSTLTIQRTQQEDSAVYLCASSLELGEQFFGPGTRLTVL.

The chain combines TRBV20-1 with TRBJ2-1, with TRBD2 matching over 12 bases. J gave up 10 bases and V 8 bases, and 12 bases lay outside the gene matches. Germline values: CDR1 DFQATT, CDR2 SNEGSKA (reference sequence). The CDR3 loop spans 14 amino acids. Here the CDR3 reads CSPALAGGTREQFF. In nucleotides, the CDR3 is TGCAGTCCCGCACTAGCGGGGGGCACTAGAGAGCAGTTCTTC.